This record concerns one T cell receptor beta chain sequence. Its antigen remains unknown. TCRdb reprocessed the PCR reads using MiXCR. Among some 25,000 clones, around 14% were seen once, and the ten largest hold approximately 3.4%. This specimen comes from a study of metastatic and nonmetastatic thyroid tumors. General study findings and limits: Reported TCR beta diversity, measured in blood and tumor, was significantly higher for malignant thyroid tumors than for benign nodules.

Patients had received no treatment of any kind before thyroid surgery. The source of this sequence is a female donor with papillary thyroid cancer or a benign thyroid nodule (not recorded which). Some clones in this sample may be carry-over from other donors' samples. Sequencing used blood.

The CDR3 sequence: CAWSAISPDPRVYEQYF. CDR3 bases: TGTGCCTGGAGTGCAATATCCCCGGACCCAAGGGTCTACGAGCAGTACTTC. V usage is TRBV30 and J usage is TRBJ2-7; unclear D gene. Trimming took off 1 base at V and 3 bases at J, with 22 bases between the two ends. CDR1 is GTSNPN and CDR2 is SVGIG in the germline V gene (reference sequence). The CDR3 loop spans 17 amino acids.